This note documents a single T cell receptor beta chain sequence. Its antigen is undetermined. These data originate in a study of vaccination and CD4 T cells after COVID-19. An Oncomine TCR Beta short-read assay was used to sequence the DNA from cultured CD4+ T cells. Someone extracted genomic DNA from cultured CD4+ T cells. TCRdb ran MiXCR on the PCR reads and lists one entry per CDR3 protein. The sample has some 15,000 distinct CDR3 sequences; approximately 61% are singletons. Treatment specified: roughly 10-day PBMC culture with coronavirus spike peptide pools or control peptides (ViraFEST assay). Before Alpha, Beta and Delta appeared in the US, convalescents tested positive (March–late 2020). The source of this sequence is a human donor who had recovered from COVID-19. Source material: CD4+ T cells from blood, cultured in vitro.

The chain's CDR3 is CASSTPGQRSPLHF. CDR3 coding DNA: TGTGCCAGCAGTACTCCGGGACAACGGTCACCCCTCCACTTT. The genes are TRBV6-1 and TRBJ1-6, with a tentative D call TRBD1 (6 bases). Trimming removed 5 bases from V and 10 bases from J, with 15 bases in between. This CDR3 has 14 residues. CDR1 and CDR2 from the germline V gene are MNHNS and SASEGT.